This T cell receptor (beta chain) was identified during a study of blood T cell repertoires in COVID-19 (dated by TCRdb to 2019 to 2021). General notes on the study: Samples from collaborators originated in the United States, Italy and Spain and spanned both the acute and convalescent phases of COVID-19. The material from the prospective study consisted of cDNA or gDNA derived from T cells, B-cell-depleted T cells, or PBMCs. Deeply sampled blood TCRbeta repertoires from subjects exposed to, actively infected with, or recovered from COVID-19 were included in the dataset. A freely available public database, intended as a resource for researchers studying the immune response to SARS-CoV-2, is where the repertoires were released. Samples were obtained from the ongoing ImmuneRACE study (first 160 participants) and from over 1,000 subjects provided by 6 global collaborators. The sample metadata nearly always contained a de-identified subject ID, COVID-19 status, age in years and sex. Where HLA class I and class II types were available, the types were taken from metadata supplied by the sample provider, not from assay-based typing.

What the study reported, not specific to this receptor: The amount of clinical and demographic metadata varied by source and participant and was provided uncurated.

As concerns this clone: Its recognized antigen is unknown. No clone much larger than this one lies a single base away; base qualities are absent.

Collaborating institutions collected whole blood in K2EDTA tubes following their own protocols. For TCRbeta analysis, collaborator samples were shipped as frozen whole blood, as isolated PBMCs, or as DNA extracted from either sample type. CDR1 and CDR2 are read off the germline V gene as MDHEN and SYDVKM. V sheds 6 bases and J sheds 8 bases, leaving 16 bases between their ends. From the cysteine up to the phenylalanine, the CDR3 has a length of 14 residues. The DNA shown is the 42-base CDR3, in frame from base 1. The immunoSEQ Assay, a bias-controlled multiplex PCR, was used to amplify TCRbeta CDR3 regions from genomic DNA. In the source study's methods: Within the assay, amplification of reference gene primers was used to estimate how many nucleated cells each sample contained. To quantify the absolute abundance of each unique TCRbeta CDR3 rearrangement, sequence reads were collapsed and filtered. For each sample, productive Simpson clonality was calculated as the square root of Simpson's diversity index over productive rearrangements. Drawn from immuneACCESS, this table holds only the in-frame rearrangements with V and J called that TCRdb kept. Clones are partly lost; checked studies trace under half to an unresolved V gene and leave the rest unexplained. The V and J calls and clone size come from that table; D and trimming were worked out from the DNA. The sample includes around 100,000 clones, with over 75% observed a single time. Around 7.2% of the sample lies in the top ten.

The chain uses TRBV28 and TRBJ1-4; the D gene is perhaps TRBD1, from 5 matching bases. The receptor was isolated from a man aged 25-40 years in a cohort sampled during active COVID-19. Sequenced input: peripheral blood. Here the CDR3 is given as CASSPSGRREKLFF. The DNA sequence is as follows: TGTGCCAGCAGCCCATCAGGGAGGCGGGAAAAACTGTTTTTT.